A selection of T cell receptor beta chains follows, all from one sample in a study of blood T cell repertoires in COVID-19. Only in-frame clones appear in the TCRdb table, and some are missing; sequencing was by immunoSEQ multiplex PCR. This sample carries 150,000 to 200,000 clones, 80% to 90% of them seen once, and the ten largest clones take 3% to 4%. Sequenced: peripheral blood. These receptors were obtained from a man in his late teens or twenties with active or convalescent COVID-19. CDR3s include the opening cysteine and the closing phenylalanine or tryptophan. Fields, in order: CDR3 protein, V gene, CDR3 length, J gene.

CASSETPPTSGGHADTQYF,TRBV10-1,19,TRBJ2-3
CASSPSGRETQYF,TRBV18,13,TRBJ2-5
CASSMGAGNEQFF,TRBV6-6,13,TRBJ2-1
CASSLVSGTNTDTQYF,TRBV7-2,16,TRBJ2-3
CASSQEASGVGGQYF,TRBV4-3,15,TRBJ2-7
CASSFTSSDTQYF,TRBV18,13,TRBJ2-3
CATKQGAGDGYTF,TRBV24-1,13,TRBJ1-2
CASSLTQETQYF,TRBV11-2,12,TRBJ2-5
CAWRRGEDLEAFF,TRBV30,13,TRBJ1-1
CAGGGSTDTQYF,TRBV28,12,TRBJ2-3
CASNDRVTRPEAFF,TRBV27,14,TRBJ1-1
CASSYRRGMSEQYF,TRBV7-9,14,TRBJ2-7
CASSRPGGGYTF,TRBV6-5,12,TRBJ1-2
CASSPQGGNTEAFF,TRBV5-1,14,TRBJ1-1
CSVEPRAGGEKLFF,TRBV29-1,14,TRBJ1-4
CASGLIVGAGASSYNEQFF,TRBV12-5,19,TRBJ2-1
CAIARQGVNTEAFF,TRBV10-3,14,TRBJ1-1
CASSYGTGSQPQHF,TRBV6-5,14,TRBJ1-5
CASSPGYGIQYF,TRBV6-4,12,TRBJ2-4
CASSFQTGANTEAFF,TRBV5-1,15,TRBJ1-1
CASWQGTRETQYF,TRBV6-6,13,TRBJ2-5
CSGDRGIEAFF,TRBV29-1,11,TRBJ1-1
CASTQGRSIDTQYF,TRBV6-5,14,TRBJ2-3
CASSPPSQGRAFF,TRBV7-9,13,TRBJ1-1
CAWTRDTAYEQYF,TRBV30,13,TRBJ2-7
CASRQGITEAFF,TRBV11-3,12,TRBJ1-1